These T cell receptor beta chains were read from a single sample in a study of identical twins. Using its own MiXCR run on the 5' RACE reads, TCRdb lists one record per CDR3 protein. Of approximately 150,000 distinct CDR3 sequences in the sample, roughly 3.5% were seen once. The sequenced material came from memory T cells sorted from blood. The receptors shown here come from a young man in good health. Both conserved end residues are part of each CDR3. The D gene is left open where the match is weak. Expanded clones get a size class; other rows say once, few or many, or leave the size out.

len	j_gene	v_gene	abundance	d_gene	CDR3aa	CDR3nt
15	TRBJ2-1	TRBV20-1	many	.	CSARDERNSYNEQFF	TGCAGTGCTAGAGACGAGCGGAACTCCTACAATGAGCAGTTCTTC
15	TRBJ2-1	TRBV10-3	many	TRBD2	CAISPGTSDNNEQFF	TGTGCCATCAGCCCCGGGACTAGCGATAACAATGAGCAGTTCTTC
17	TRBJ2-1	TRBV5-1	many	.	CASSLGYRTPLSVAQFF	TGCGCCAGCAGCTTGGGCTACCGGACCCCGCTATCGGTGGCGCAGTTCTTC
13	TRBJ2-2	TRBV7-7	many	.	CASSLAPGRELFF	TGTGCCAGCAGCTTAGCCCCGGGGAGGGAGCTGTTTTTT
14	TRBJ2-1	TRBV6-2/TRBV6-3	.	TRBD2	CATRLAGASNEQFF	TGTGCCACCCGACTAGCGGGAGCTAGCAATGAGCAGTTCTTC
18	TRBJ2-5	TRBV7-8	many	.	CASSLQSPIIRKQETQYF	TGTGCCAGCAGCCTCCAGTCCCCCATTATACGAAAACAAGAGACCCAGTACTTC
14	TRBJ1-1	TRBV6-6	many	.	CASSYGSFNTEAFF	TGTGCCAGCAGTTACGGGTCTTTCAACACTGAAGCTTTCTTT
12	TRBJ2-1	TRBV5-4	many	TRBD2	CASSLRDGGAFF	TGTGCCAGCAGCTTAAGGGACGGGGGGGCGTTCTTC
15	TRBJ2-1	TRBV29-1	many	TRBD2	CSVEDPSGSRHEQFF	TGCAGCGTTGAAGATCCTAGCGGGAGTCGTCATGAGCAGTTCTTC
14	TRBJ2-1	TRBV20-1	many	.	CSVSVGASYNEQFF	TGCAGTGTCTCCGTGGGAGCGTCCTACAATGAGCAGTTCTTC
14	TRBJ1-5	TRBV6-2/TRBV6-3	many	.	CASRETVNNQPQHF	TGTGCCAGCAGGGAGACAGTGAACAATCAGCCCCAGCATTTT